The T cell receptor (beta chain) described here comes from a study of T cell changes during pregnancy in multiple sclerosis. The CDR3 has 15 amino acids. The V gene's germline CDR1 is SEHNR and CDR2 FQNEAQ (reference sequence). Trimming at V came to 2 bases and at J to 2 bases, leaving 2 bases not matched to a gene. The table came from immunoSEQ multiplex PCR; TCRdb's copy has only in-frame clones and leaves some out. The sample shows 20,000 to 25,000 clones, 86% of them seen only once. Material: CD8+ T cells from peripheral blood mononuclear cells, obtained in the first trimester of pregnancy. The receptor's source is a female donor in good health, enrolled as a control in a pregnancy study. This chain connects TRBV7-9 to TRBJ2-3; 9 positions agree with TRBD1. The CDR3 sequence is CASSLTGGYTDTQYF. The CDR3 region has the DNA TGTGCCAGCAGCTTAACAGGGGGCTACACAGATACGCAGTATTTT.